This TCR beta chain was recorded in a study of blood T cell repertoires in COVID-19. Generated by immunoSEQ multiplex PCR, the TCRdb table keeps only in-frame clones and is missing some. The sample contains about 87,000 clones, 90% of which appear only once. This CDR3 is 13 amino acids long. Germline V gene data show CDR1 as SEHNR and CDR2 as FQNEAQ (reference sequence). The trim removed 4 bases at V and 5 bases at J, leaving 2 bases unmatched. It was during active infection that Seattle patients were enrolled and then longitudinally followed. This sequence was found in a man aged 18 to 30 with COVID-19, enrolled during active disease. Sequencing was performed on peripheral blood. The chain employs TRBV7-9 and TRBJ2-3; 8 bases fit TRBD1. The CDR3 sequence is CASSSTGGDTQYF. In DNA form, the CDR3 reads TGTGCCAGCAGCTCAACAGGGGGAGATACGCAGTATTTT. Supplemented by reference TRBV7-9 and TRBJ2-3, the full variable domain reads DTGVSQNPRHKITKRGQNVTFRCDPISEHNRLYWYRQTLGQGPEFLTYFQNEAQLEKSRLLSDRFSAERPKGSFSTLEIQRTEQGDSAMYLCASSSTGGDTQYFGPGTRLTVL.